These T cell receptor beta chains were read from a single sample in a study of blood T cell repertoires in COVID-19. The protocol was immunoSEQ multiplex PCR, while the TCRdb copy is restricted to in-frame clones and leaves out a portion. Of some 490,000 clones in the sample, approximately 83% were seen once. The sample consisted of peripheral blood. The source of these receptors is a human donor in a cohort sampled during active COVID-19. The CDR3 runs from the conserved cysteine through the conserved F or W. D genes are given only for firm matches. Size values are once, few and many counts, or a class for expanded clones, and some rows have none.

V	J	D	size	DNA	CDR3
TRBV25-1	TRBJ2-7	TRBD1	.	TGTGCCAGCGGGGACAGGGGCCTCTACGAGCAGTACTTC	CASGDRGLYEQYF
TRBV2	TRBJ2-7	.	.	TGTGCCAGCAGTGGGGGAGGGGGGTTCTCCTACGAGCAGTACTTC	CASSGGGGFSYEQYF
TRBV5-1	TRBJ2-2	TRBD1	.	TGCGCCAGCAGCTTGGGACAGGGGAGCTTAACCGGGGAGCTGTTTTTT	CASSLGQGSLTGELFF
TRBV3-1/TRBV3-2	TRBJ2-5	.	.	TGTGCCAGCAGCCCTACAGGGGAGACCCAGTACTTC	CASSPTGETQYF
TRBV9	TRBJ2-7	TRBD1	.	TGTGCCAGCAGCGGAGGACAGGGTCCCTCCTACGAGCAGTACTTC	CASSGGQGPSYEQYF
TRBV19	TRBJ1-2	.	.	TGTGCCAGTAGTATAGGACCTCGGGATGGCTACACCTTC	CASSIGPRDGYTF
TRBV5-5	TRBJ1-1	.	.	TGTGCCAGCAGCTTGGACGGGGGGCGCGGCACGATTAAGAAAGCTTTCTTT	CASSLDGGRGTIKKAFF
TRBV2	TRBJ1-2	.	.	TGTGCCAGCAGGCCTGAAGGGGCTTGGGGCTACACCTTC	CASRPEGAWGYTF
TRBV19	TRBJ2-4	.	.	TGTGCCAGTAGTATAGGGCCCGAGGGCCGAGCCAAAAACATTCAGTACTTC	CASSIGPEGRAKNIQYF
TRBV11-1	TRBJ2-1	TRBD2	.	TGTGCCAGCAGCTTAGGGACTAGCGGGGATGAGCAGTTCTTC	CASSLGTSGDEQFF
TRBV29-1	TRBJ2-7	.	.	TGCAGCGCCCGGGGGAGTTCCTACGAGCAGTACTTC	CSARGSSYEQYF
TRBV19	TRBJ1-3	.	.	TGTGCCAGTACCATTACGGCGACAGGAAACACCATATATTTT	CASTITATGNTIYF
TRBV3-1/TRBV3-2	TRBJ2-3	.	.	TGTGCCAGCAGCCCCTCCACAGGCGGAGATACGCAGTATTTT	CASSPSTGGDTQYF
TRBV24-1	TRBJ2-1	TRBD2	few	TGTGCCACCAGTGATCCTAGCGGGAGGGCCTACAATGAGCAGTTCTTC	CATSDPSGRAYNEQFF
TRBV29-1	TRBJ2-3	TRBD2	.	TGCAGCGTTGAGACTAGCGGGAGCACAGATACGCAGTATTTT	CSVETSGSTDTQYF
TRBV9	TRBJ1-2	.	.	TGTGCCAGCAGCGCCCAGAACTATGGCTACACCTTC	CASSAQNYGYTF
TRBV9	TRBJ2-2	TRBD2	.	TGTGCCAGCAGCGTCCCGGGACTATCCGGGGAGCTGTTTTTT	CASSVPGLSGELFF
TRBV6-4	TRBJ2-1	.	.	TGTGCCACCGCCTGGGGGGATGAGCAGTTCTTC	CATAWGDEQFF
TRBV6-5	TRBJ1-5	TRBD1	.	TGTGCCAGCAGACCGACAGGGGACCATCAGCCCCAGCATTTT	CASRPTGDHQPQHF
TRBV7-3	TRBJ2-3	.	.	TGTGCCAGCAGCTTAAGTACGGGAGCAGGCACAGATACGCAGTATTTT	CASSLSTGAGTDTQYF
TRBV5-1	TRBJ2-3	.	.	TGCGCCAGCAGCTCGGGAGAGGCAGGCCCCACAGATACGCAGTATTTT	CASSSGEAGPTDTQYF
TRBV7-8	TRBJ2-7	.	.	TGTGCCAGCAGATCTAGCATGGCGAGAGGGTTGAGCTCCTACGAGCAGTACTTC	CASRSSMARGLSSYEQYF
TRBV10-3	TRBJ2-3	.	.	TGTGCCATCAGAGGACTTAACACAGATACGCAGTATTTT	CAIRGLNTDTQYF
TRBV7-2	TRBJ1-2	.	.	TGTGCCAGCAGCCCGCGACGACAGGAGTTCTATGGCTACACCTTC	CASSPRRQEFYGYTF
TRBV27	TRBJ2-7	TRBD2	.	TGTGCCAGCACTCCCCTAGGGACTAGCGGGAGAGCCCCCGAGCAGTACTTC	CASTPLGTSGRAPEQYF
TRBV7-2	TRBJ2-5	TRBD2	.	TGTGCCAGCATCACCTTAGCGGGATCCACCCAAGAGACCCAGTACTTC	CASITLAGSTQETQYF
TRBV19	TRBJ2-1	TRBD2	.	TGTGCCAGTAGGGTCAGGCGGGAGGGCTACAATGAGCAGTTCTTC	CASRVRREGYNEQFF
TRBV12-5	TRBJ2-1	TRBD1	once	TGTGCTAGTGGTTTGGGACAGGGAAGCTCCTACAATGAGCAGTTCTTC	CASGLGQGSSYNEQFF
TRBV12-3/TRBV12-4	TRBJ2-7	.	.	TGTGCCAGCAGTTTTCGTCCGGCCTACGAGCAGTACTTC	CASSFRPAYEQYF
TRBV7-9	TRBJ1-1	.	few	TGTGCCAGCAGCTTCGGGGAGACTGAAGCTTTCTTT	CASSFGETEAFF
TRBV29-1	TRBJ2-3	TRBD2	.	TGCAGCGTTACTAGCGGGAACACAGATACGCAGTATTTT	CSVTSGNTDTQYF
TRBV3-1/TRBV3-2	TRBJ2-7	TRBD1	.	TGTGCCAGCAGCCGGGACAGAGTTTACGAGCAGTACTTC	CASSRDRVYEQYF
TRBV19	TRBJ2-1	TRBD2	.	TGTGCCAGTAGTATTCGGCTAGCGGGAGTAAATGAGCAGTTCTTC	CASSIRLAGVNEQFF
TRBV6-2/TRBV6-3	TRBJ2-3	TRBD2	.	TGTGCCAGCAGCCTAGATAGCGGGAGGACAGATACGCAGTATTTT	CASSLDSGRTDTQYF
TRBV18	TRBJ2-5	.	few	TGTGCCAGCTCACGAGCGACAGGGACTCCTGGAAAAGAGACCCAGTACTTC	CASSRATGTPGKETQYF
TRBV18	TRBJ1-2	TRBD1	.	TGTGCCAGCTCACCAATCCAGGGGACAGCCGCCGCTAACTATGGCTACACCTTC	CASSPIQGTAAANYGYTF
TRBV11-2	TRBJ2-1	TRBD2	.	TGTGCCAGCAGTCCCACTAGCGGAGGCAATGAGCAGTTCTTC	CASSPTSGGNEQFF
TRBV14	TRBJ2-1	.	.	TGTGCCAGCAGCCCCTCGGGGGTAACCTACAATGAGCAGTTCTTC	CASSPSGVTYNEQFF
TRBV19	TRBJ1-1	.	.	TGTGCCAGTAGTATAGTGGTGGGAGCGGCCTCTGAAGCTTTCTTT	CASSIVVGAASEAFF
TRBV19	TRBJ1-3	.	.	TGTGCCAGTAGTGGGAGCTCTGGAAACACCATATATTTT	CASSGSSGNTIYF
TRBV9	TRBJ1-4	.	.	TGTGCCAGCAGCCCGGGGTGGGTAGGCGAAAAACTGTTTTTT	CASSPGWVGEKLFF
TRBV2	TRBJ2-7	TRBD1	.	TGTGCCAGCAGTTTAGATACAGGGGAGAAGCAGTACTTC	CASSLDTGEKQYF
TRBV7-2	TRBJ2-7	.	.	TGTGCCAGCAGCTTAGTTATAGTCTCCTACGAGCAGTACTTC	CASSLVIVSYEQYF
TRBV6-4	TRBJ2-7	TRBD2	.	TGTGCCAGCAGTGACTTCCTTAGCGGGAGGGCCTCCTACGAGCAGTACTTC	CASSDFLSGRASYEQYF
TRBV13	TRBJ1-2	.	.	TGTGCCAGCAGCCCCGTTAGGACAGTCAACTATGGCTACACCTTC	CASSPVRTVNYGYTF
TRBV3-1/TRBV3-2	TRBJ1-5	.	.	TGTGCCAGCCCCCGGGGGAGGGGCAATCAGCCCCAGCATTTT	CASPRGRGNQPQHF
TRBV27	TRBJ1-3	.	.	TGTGCCAGCAGTTTCGCAGCTGGAAACACCATATATTTT	CASSFAAGNTIYF
TRBV18	TRBJ1-2	.	.	TGTGCCAGCTCACGCCCAGAGGACTATGGCTACACCTTC	CASSRPEDYGYTF
TRBV5-8	TRBJ1-2	TRBD1	many	TGTGCCAGCAGCTTGCGACAGGGGCACGCTAACTATGGCTACACCTTC	CASSLRQGHANYGYTF
TRBV29-1	TRBJ2-7	.	.	TGCAGCATAGGAAAACCCGCTGGGGGGAACGGCGAGCAGTACTTC	CSIGKPAGGNGEQYF
TRBV19	TRBJ1-4	.	.	TGTGCCAGTAGTATGCCAGTTAGCGAAAAACTGTTTTTT	CASSMPVSEKLFF
TRBV4-1	TRBJ1-2	.	many	TGCGCCAGCAGCCAAGATCATGGGACTTACTATGGCTACACCTTC	CASSQDHGTYYGYTF
TRBV4-1	TRBJ2-7	TRBD1	.	TGCGCCAGCAGCCAAGGAGTCCAGGGGGCTATCTACGAGCAGTACTTC	CASSQGVQGAIYEQYF
TRBV2	TRBJ2-7	.	.	TGTGCCAGCAGCGTTGCCTACGAGCAGTACTTC	CASSVAYEQYF
TRBV19	TRBJ1-5	.	few	TGTGCCAGTAGTATTAATGTCCAGGGCCGTCAGCCCCAGCATTTT	CASSINVQGRQPQHF
TRBV7-2	TRBJ1-4	TRBD1	.	TGTGCCAGCAGCTTAGGCGACAGGGTTGTTAATGAAAAACTGTTTTTT	CASSLGDRVVNEKLFF
TRBV5-1	TRBJ2-2	TRBD2	.	TGCGCCAGCAGCTTTCGACTAGCCCAGAGGACCGGGGAGCTGTTTTTT	CASSFRLAQRTGELFF
TRBV11-3	TRBJ1-1	.	.	TGTGCCAGCAGCTTAGATGGTCAGGCAGAGTTT	CASSLDGQAEF